Listed here is a single T cell receptor beta chain. Its antigen is as yet unknown. Losses at the gene ends were 6 bases for V and 6 bases for J; bases not matched to a gene: 8. Germline V gene lookup returns CDR1 LNHDA and CDR2 SQIVND (reference sequence). The CDR3 covers 14 residues. The data belong to a study of T cell responses to AZD1222 COVID-19 vaccine. Study-wide findings and caveats: The study found vaccine-associated CD4 TCRs spanning spike, dominant at 160-218 and 743-854. Two doses of AZD1222 preceded a rise in Spike-specific TCR breadth and depth. Donors in the cohort were predominantly white British and more often female, and clonal diversity was possibly underestimated. Repertoires were obtained only post-peak T cell response.

The method was immunoSEQ multiplex PCR; TCRdb's version includes in-frame clones alone and lacks a portion of them. This sample contains around 140,000 clones. The receptor was derived from an adult in good health. Sequencing was done on a sample of peripheral blood. J is TRBJ1-1 and V is TRBV19, with 9 bases fitting TRBD1. The CDR3 DNA reads TGTGCCAGTAGGCCCGGGACAGGGATTGCTGAAGCTTTCTTT. This gives the protein CASRPGTGIAEAFF.